This T cell receptor (beta chain) appears in the sequencing data of a study of radiotherapy plus CTLA-4 blockade in lung cancer. Overall study findings and caveats: Among reported predictors of response, early blood T cell clone dynamics with interferon-beta performed best.

With regard to this clone: Its antigen is unknown.

Assay used: immunoSEQ multiplex PCR; TCRdb lists only in-frame clones, some missing. The sample carries 65,000 to 95,000 clones, around 87% recorded once. Germline V gives CDR1 SGHNT, CDR2 YYREEE (reference sequence). CDR3 size: 15 residues. V was cut by 3 bases and J by 2 bases, with 13 bases left in between. Material: peripheral blood, obtained from a patient treated with radiotherapy plus ipilimumab. This clonotype was sampled from a human donor with non-small cell lung cancer who had stable disease on radiotherapy plus ipilimumab. The chain uses TRBV5-4 and TRBJ2-3; D is possibly TRBD1 (6 bases). The CDR3 protein is CASSSDGQFTDTQYF. CDR3 in DNA: TGTGCCAGCAGCTCGGATGGACAGTTCACAGATACGCAGTATTTT.